This T cell receptor (beta chain) comes out of a study of shared clonotypes between healthy human individuals. Looked up from germline, CDR1 is SGDLS and CDR2 is YYNGEE. Trimming removed 0 bases from V and 4 bases from J; junction bases left unmatched: 10. The CDR3 sequence is 18 residues long. The repertoire was sequenced with immunoSEQ multiplex PCR; TCRdb's copy has only in-frame clones and lacks some. The data hold about 2,500,000 clones, with approximately 90% observed a single time. This clone occurred once. The chain is built from TRBV9 and TRBJ2-2; 9 bases are shared with TRBD2. This TCR was sampled from a man aged 18 to 29 in good health. Sequencing used naive CD4+ T cells sorted from blood. The sample's subset: CD45RA+ positively selected. CDR3: CASSVGPAGGHLTGELFF. The CDR3, as DNA: TGTGCCAGCAGCGTAGGACCAGCGGGAGGCCATCTCACCGGGGAGCTGTTTTTT.